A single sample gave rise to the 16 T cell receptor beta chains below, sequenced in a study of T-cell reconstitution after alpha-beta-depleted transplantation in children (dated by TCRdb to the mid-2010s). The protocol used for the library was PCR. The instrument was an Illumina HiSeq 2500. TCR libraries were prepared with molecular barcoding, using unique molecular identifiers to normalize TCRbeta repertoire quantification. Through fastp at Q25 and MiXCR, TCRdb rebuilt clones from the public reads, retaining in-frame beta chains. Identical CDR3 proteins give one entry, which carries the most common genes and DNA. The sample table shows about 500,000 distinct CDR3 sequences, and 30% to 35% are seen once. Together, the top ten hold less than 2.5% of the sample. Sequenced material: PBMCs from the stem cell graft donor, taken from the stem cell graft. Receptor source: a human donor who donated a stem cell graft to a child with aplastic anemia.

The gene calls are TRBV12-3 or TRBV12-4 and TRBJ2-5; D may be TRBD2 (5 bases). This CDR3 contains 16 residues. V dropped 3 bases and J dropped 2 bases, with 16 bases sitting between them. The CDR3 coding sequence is TGTGCCAGCAGTTTCGGACTTACTCCCCTTCAAGAGACCCAGTACTTC. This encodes CASSFGLTPLQETQYF.

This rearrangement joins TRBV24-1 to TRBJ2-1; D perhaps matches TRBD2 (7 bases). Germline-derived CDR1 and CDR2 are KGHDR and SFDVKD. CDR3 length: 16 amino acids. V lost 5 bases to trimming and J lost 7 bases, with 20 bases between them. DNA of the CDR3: TGTGCCACCAGTGGATACAGGGAGGGCGGGATTAATGAGCAGTTCTTC. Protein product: CATSGYREGGINEQFF.

Here the CDR3 DNA reads TGTGCCAGCAGTTATCGGGCCGGCACTGAAGCTTTCTTT. This gives the protein CASSYRAGTEAFF. The gene calls are TRBV12-3 or TRBV12-4 and TRBJ1-1; D not resolved. The CDR3 is made up of 13 amino acids. Trimming pared 4 bases from V and 4 bases from J, leaving 10 bases between.

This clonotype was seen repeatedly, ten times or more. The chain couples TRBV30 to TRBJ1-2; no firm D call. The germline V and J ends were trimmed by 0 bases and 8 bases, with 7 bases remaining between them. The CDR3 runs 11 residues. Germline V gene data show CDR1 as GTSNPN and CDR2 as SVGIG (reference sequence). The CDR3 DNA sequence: TGTGCCTGGAGTGTAGGTGGGGGCTACACCTTC. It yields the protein CAWSVGGGYTF. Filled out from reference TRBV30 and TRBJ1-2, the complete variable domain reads SQTIHQWPATLVQPVGSPLSLECTVEGTSNPNLYWYRQAAGRGLQLLFYSVGIGQISSEVPQNLSASRPQDRQFILSSKKLLLSDSGFYLCAWSVGGGYTFGSGTRLTVV.

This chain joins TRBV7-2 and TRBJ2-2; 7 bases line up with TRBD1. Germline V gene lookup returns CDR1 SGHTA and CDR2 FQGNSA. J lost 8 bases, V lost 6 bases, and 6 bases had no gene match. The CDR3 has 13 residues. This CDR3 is CASSRQGAGELFF. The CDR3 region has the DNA TGTGCCAGCAGTCGACAGGGCGCAGGGGAGCTGTTTTTT.

DNA for the CDR3: TGCGCCAGCAGCCAAAGGGGAGCTAACTATGGCTACACCTTC. Its protein is CASSQRGANYGYTF. This chain uses TRBV4-3 with TRBJ1-2, with D possibly TRBD1 on 5 matching bases. CDR3 length equals 14 residues. V gave up 2 bases and J gave up 0 bases, with 7 bases separating them. Per the germline V gene, CDR1 is LGHNA and CDR2 is YSLEER.

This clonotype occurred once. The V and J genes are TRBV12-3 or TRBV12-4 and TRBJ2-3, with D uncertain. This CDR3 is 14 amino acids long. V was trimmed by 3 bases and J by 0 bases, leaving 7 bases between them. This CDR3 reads CASSFGWSTDTQYF. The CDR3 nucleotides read TGTGCCAGCAGTTTTGGGTGGAGCACAGATACGCAGTATTTT.

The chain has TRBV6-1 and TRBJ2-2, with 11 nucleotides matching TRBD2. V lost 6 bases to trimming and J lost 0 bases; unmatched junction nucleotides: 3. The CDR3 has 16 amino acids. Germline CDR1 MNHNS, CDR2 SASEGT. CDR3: CASRQLAGANTGELFF. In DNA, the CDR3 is TGTGCCAGCAGGCAACTAGCGGGGGCGAACACCGGGGAGCTGTTTTTT.

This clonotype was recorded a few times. The CDR3 bases are TGTGCCAGCAGCGTAGGTGCGGCCGCAGGCTCCAATCAGCCCCAGCATTTT. The encoded protein is CASSVGAAAGSNQPQHF. The chain recombines TRBV9 with TRBJ1-5, with unresolved D. The CDR3 consists of 17 residues. The germline V and J ends were trimmed by 0 bases and 3 bases, with 16 bases remaining between them. Per germline, CDR1 SGDLS and CDR2 YYNGEE. The entire variable domain, with the rest obtained from reference TRBV9 and TRBJ1-5, is as follows: DSGVTQTPKHLITATGQRVTLRCSPRSGDLSVYWYQQSLDQGLQFLIQYYNGEERAKGNILERFSAQQFPDLHSELNLSSLELGDSALYFCASSVGAAAGSNQPQHFGDGTRLSIL.

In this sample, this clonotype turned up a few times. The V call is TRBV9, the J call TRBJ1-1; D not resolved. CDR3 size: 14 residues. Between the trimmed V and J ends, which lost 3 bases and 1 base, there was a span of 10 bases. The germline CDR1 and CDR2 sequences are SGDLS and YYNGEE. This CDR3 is CASSDPRGNTEAFF. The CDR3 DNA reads TGTGCCAGCAGCGACCCTCGGGGGAACACTGAAGCTTTCTTT.

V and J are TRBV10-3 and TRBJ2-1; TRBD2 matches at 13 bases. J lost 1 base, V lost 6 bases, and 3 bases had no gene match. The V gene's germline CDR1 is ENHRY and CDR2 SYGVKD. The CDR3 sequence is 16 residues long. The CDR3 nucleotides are TGTGCCATCAGCCCACTAGCGGGAGGGTCCTACAATGAGCAGTTCTTC. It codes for CAISPLAGGSYNEQFF.

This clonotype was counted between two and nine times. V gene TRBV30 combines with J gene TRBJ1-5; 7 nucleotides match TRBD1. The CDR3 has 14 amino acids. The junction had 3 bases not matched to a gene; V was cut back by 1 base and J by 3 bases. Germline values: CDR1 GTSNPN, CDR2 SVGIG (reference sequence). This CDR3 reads CAWSATGINQPQHF. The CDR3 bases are TGTGCCTGGAGTGCGACAGGGATCAATCAGCCCCAGCATTTT.

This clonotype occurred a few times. DNA for the CDR3: TGTGCCAGTATGGACAGAACCGAGCAGTACTTC. This codes for CASMDRTEQYF. The chain couples TRBV19 to TRBJ2-7, with a possible D match to TRBD1 (6 bases). V dropped 7 bases and J dropped 6 bases, with 10 bases sitting between them. The CDR3 runs to 11 residues. Germline lookup yields CDR1 LNHDA and CDR2 SQIVND (reference sequence).

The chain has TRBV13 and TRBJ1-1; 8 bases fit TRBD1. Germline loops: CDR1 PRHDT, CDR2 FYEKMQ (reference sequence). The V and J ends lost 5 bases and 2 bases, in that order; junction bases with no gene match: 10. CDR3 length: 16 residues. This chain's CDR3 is CASSPYLTGANTEAFF. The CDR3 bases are TGTGCCAGCAGCCCCTACCTGACAGGGGCAAACACTGAAGCTTTCTTT.

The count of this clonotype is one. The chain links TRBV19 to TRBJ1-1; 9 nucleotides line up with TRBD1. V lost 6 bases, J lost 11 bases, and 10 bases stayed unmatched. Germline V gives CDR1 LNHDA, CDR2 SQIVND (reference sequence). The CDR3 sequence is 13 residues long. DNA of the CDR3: TGTGCCAGTAGGAGCACAGGGGGCGAGCGCGCTTTCTTT. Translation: CASRSTGGERAFF.

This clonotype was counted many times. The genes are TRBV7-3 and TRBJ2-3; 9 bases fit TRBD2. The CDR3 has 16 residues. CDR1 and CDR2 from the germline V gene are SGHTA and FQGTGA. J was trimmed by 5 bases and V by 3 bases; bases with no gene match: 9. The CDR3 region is CASSFQAGGGQDTQYF. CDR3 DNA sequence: TGTGCCAGCAGCTTCCAAGCGGGGGGAGGCCAAGATACGCAGTATTTT.